This T cell receptor (beta chain) was identified in a study of cytomegalovirus exposure and HLA in healthy donors. Study information: Earlier, 100 million to 130 million unique TCR beta sequences were recovered from around 180 million T cells by an analysis. Overall study findings and caveats: Researchers reported from a later analysis that most CMV-associated TCR beta chains appeared HLA-restricted. Most likely, a cluster of highly shared sequence variants arose as a sequencing artifact. A link between a missense DCLRE1C variant and TCR beta V- and J-gene trimming emerged from a later analysis.

Germline V lookup: CDR1 MDHEN, CDR2 SYDVKM. This CDR3 is built from 16 residues. Between the trimmed V and J ends, which lost 6 bases and 5 bases, there was a span of 23 bases. Comment on this clone: Its antigen is not identified.

PCR employed 60 Vbeta and 13 Jbeta primers. Clones were read by immunoSEQ multiplex PCR, and TCRdb kept only the in-frame ones, dropping some. Here the sample spans over 150,000 clones, 82% being singletons. This clonotype originated in a girl aged 10-17 years in good health and CMV-seropositive. Material for sequencing was PBMCs. The V gene is TRBV28, the J gene TRBJ2-7, with TRBD2 as a possible D gene (6 bases). The CDR3 DNA reads TGTGCCAGCAGCCCTGGGGACGGTCAGGGAGGCGACGAGCAGTACTTC. Translated, it gives CASSPGDGQGGDEQYF.